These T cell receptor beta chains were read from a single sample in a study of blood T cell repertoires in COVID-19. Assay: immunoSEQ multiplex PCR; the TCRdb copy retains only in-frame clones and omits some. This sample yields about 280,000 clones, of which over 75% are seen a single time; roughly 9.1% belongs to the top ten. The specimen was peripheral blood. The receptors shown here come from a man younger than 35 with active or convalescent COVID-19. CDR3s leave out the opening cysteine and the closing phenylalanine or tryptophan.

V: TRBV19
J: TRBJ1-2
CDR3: ASTIGLMDGYT

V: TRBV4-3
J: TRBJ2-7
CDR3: ASSQDPTGGADEQY

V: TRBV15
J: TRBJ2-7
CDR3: ATSSFTGTGPYEQY

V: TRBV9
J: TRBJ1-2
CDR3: ASRSTRGAGYT

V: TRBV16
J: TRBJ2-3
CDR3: ASSPLAGGSTDTQY

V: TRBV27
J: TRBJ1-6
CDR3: ASSFGGSGSPLH

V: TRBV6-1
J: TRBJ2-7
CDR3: ASSEGQGSYEQY

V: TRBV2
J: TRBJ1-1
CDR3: ASNEGTGAEAF

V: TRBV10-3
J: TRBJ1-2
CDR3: AIRKRQGSSTLNYGYT

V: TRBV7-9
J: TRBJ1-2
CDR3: ASSSTGVNYGYT

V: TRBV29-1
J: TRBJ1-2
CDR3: SVDTGERGYGYT

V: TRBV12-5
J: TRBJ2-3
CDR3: ASGSPLGDTQY

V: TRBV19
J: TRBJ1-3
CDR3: ASSRREAGNTIY

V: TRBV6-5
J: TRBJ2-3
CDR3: ASSPGGAFGDTQY

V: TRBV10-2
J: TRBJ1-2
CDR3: ASSDLTPTGYSYT

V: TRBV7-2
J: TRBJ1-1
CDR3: ASSFAFSTEAF

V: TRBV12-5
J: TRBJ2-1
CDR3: ASGFPTGAAYNEQF

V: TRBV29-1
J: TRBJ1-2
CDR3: SVDGTDYGYT

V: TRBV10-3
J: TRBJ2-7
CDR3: AISRQDSYEQY

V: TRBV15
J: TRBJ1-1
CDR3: ATSRRGNTEAF

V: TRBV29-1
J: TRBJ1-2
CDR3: SVESQGQGYT

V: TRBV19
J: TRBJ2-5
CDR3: ASSISRSPETQY

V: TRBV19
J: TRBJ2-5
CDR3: ASSPGQGLQTQY

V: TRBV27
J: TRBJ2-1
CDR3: ATSLGSYNEQF

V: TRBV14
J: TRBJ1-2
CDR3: ASSPRLGAGEYGYT

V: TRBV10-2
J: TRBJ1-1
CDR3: ASKEGVRTEAF

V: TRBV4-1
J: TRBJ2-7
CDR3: ASSQMDSKNLYEQY